One sample yielded the 22 T cell receptor beta chains listed below, sequenced in a study of shared clonotypes between healthy human individuals. In the naive CD8 group, cells lacked CD45RO and were positively selected for CCR7, so terminally differentiated effector memory CD45RA+ cells were left out. Repertoires were generated with immunoSEQ multiplex PCR, while TCRdb's copy carries only in-frame clones and drops some. Here the sample spans some 2,000,000 clones, roughly 95% being singletons. Source material: naive CD8+ T cells sorted from blood. These receptors all stem from a man aged 18 to 35 in good health.

The sample holds one count of this clone. This sequence joins TRBV28 and TRBJ2-5, with TRBD1 matching 8 bases. This CDR3 has 15 amino acids. J lost 0 bases, V lost 8 bases, and 8 bases had no gene match. Germline loops: CDR1 MDHEN, CDR2 SYDVKM. The DNA for the CDR3 is TGTGCCAGCGATCCCGGGACAGGTTACCAAGAGACCCAGTACTTC. This codes for CASDPGTGYQETQYF.

In its sample, this clone was seen a few times. The chain recombines TRBV6-5 with TRBJ1-5; D gene uncertain. V dropped 11 bases and J dropped 6 bases, with 20 bases sitting between them. Germline V lookup: CDR1 MNHEY, CDR2 SVGAGI. The CDR3 sequence is 14 residues long. The CDR3 reads CAAVRRVRCQPQHF. The CDR3 region has the DNA TGTGCCGCGGTTCGGAGGGTGCGATGTCAGCCCCAGCATTTT.

The CDR3 region has the DNA TGTGCCAGCAGTGAATGGGGGGAGACCCAGTACTTC. It yields the protein CASSEWGETQYF. This sequence joins TRBV2 and TRBJ2-5, with D possibly called TRBD1 or TRBD2 (5 bases each). The CDR3 spans 12 residues. Trimming left V 2 bases short and J 5 bases short, with 6 bases between. Germline V lookup: CDR1 SNHLY, CDR2 FYNNEI.

In its sample, this clone was seen once. V and J are TRBV15 and TRBJ2-7, with D possibly TRBD1 on 6 matching bases. V was trimmed by 3 bases and J by 0 bases, leaving 12 bases between them. The CDR3 has 15 residues. The germline CDR1 and CDR2 sequences are LNHNV and YYDKDF (reference sequence). CDR3 DNA sequence: TGTGCCACCAGCAGTCCCCAGGGGAGCTCCTACGAGCAGTACTTC. This encodes CATSSPQGSSYEQYF.

The chain has TRBV4-1 and TRBJ1-2, with D perhaps matching TRBD1 (6 bases). Looked up from germline, CDR1 is MGHRA and CDR2 is YSYEKL. The CDR3 contains 16 residues. Trimming removed 4 bases from V and 3 bases from J, with 18 bases in between. CDR3 protein: CASSLLEGGGDYGYTF. The CDR3 nucleotides are TGCGCCAGCAGCCTCTTGGAAGGGGGAGGAGACTATGGCTACACCTTC.

Notes on this clone: Other nucleotide sequences from this sample produce the same CDR3. This chain connects TRBV2 to TRBJ1-1, with 7 bases lining up with TRBD1. CDR1 is SNHLY, CDR2 FYNNEI, per germline. This CDR3 region has 14 residues. V shed 1 base and J 4 bases; nucleotides not matched to a gene: 3. The CDR3: CASSEGQGVTEAFF. The CDR3 coding sequence is TGTGCCAGCAGTGAAGGACAGGGAGTCACTGAAGCTTTCTTT.

The chain links TRBV2 to TRBJ2-2, with D possibly being TRBD1 (6 bases). This CDR3 is built from 14 residues. V lost 10 bases to trimming and J lost 0 bases, with 12 bases between them. The germline gives CDR1 SNHLY, CDR2 FYNNEI. CDR3 in DNA: TGTGCCACCCGCCGGGACACGAACACCGGGGAGCTGTTTTTT. Its protein is CATRRDTNTGELFF.

This clone was counted once. J is TRBJ2-7 and V is TRBV28; TRBD2 agrees at 9 bases. Losses at the gene ends were 7 bases for V and 2 bases for J; bases not matched to a gene: 6. Germline CDR1 and CDR2: MDHEN and SYDVKM. The CDR3 loop spans 14 amino acids. CDR3 residues: CASTDAGGPYEQYF. CDR3 sequence (DNA): TGTGCCAGCACAGACGCGGGAGGGCCCTACGAGCAGTACTTC.

V is TRBV13 and J is TRBJ2-7; 8 bases align to TRBD1. CDR1 and CDR2 (germline): PRHDT, FYEKMQ (reference sequence). The J segment lost 5 bases and the V segment lost 5 bases, leaving 5 bases of the junction unmatched. This CDR3 contains 13 residues. The CDR3 protein is CASSPDRENEQYF. CDR3 DNA: TGTGCCAGCAGCCCGGACAGGGAGAACGAGCAGTACTTC.

CDR3 DNA: TGCGCCAGCAGCTTTACAGGGGCGGGGGCCACTGAAGCTTTCTTT. Residues: CASSFTGAGATEAFF. The chain recombines TRBV5-1 with TRBJ1-1; 7 nucleotides align to TRBD1. Germline CDR1 and CDR2: SGHRS and YFSETQ. The CDR3 covers 15 residues. Trimming removed 2 bases from V and 4 bases from J; junction bases left unmatched: 8.

The rearrangement links TRBV6-1 to TRBJ2-7; no clear D gene. The V gene's germline CDR1 is MNHNS and CDR2 SASEGT. The CDR3 is 13 amino acids. Between the trimmed V and J ends, which lost 7 bases and 0 bases, there was a span of 10 bases. The CDR3 sequence is CASNLRDSYEQYF. The CDR3 DNA sequence: TGTGCCAGCAACTTACGCGACTCCTACGAGCAGTACTTC.

The chain links TRBV15 to TRBJ2-7; 9 bases map to TRBD1. CDR3 size: 14 residues. J was trimmed by 3 bases and V by 4 bases; bases with no gene match: 4. CDR1 LNHNV and CDR2 YYDKDF come from the germline V gene (reference sequence). CDR3 residues: CATSTSTGGYEQYF. CDR3 nucleotide sequence: TGTGCCACCAGCACATCGACAGGGGGCTACGAGCAGTACTTC.

The V call is TRBV4-1, the J call TRBJ2-7, with D hard to call. The CDR3 contains 14 residues. Germline assignment: CDR1 MGHRA and CDR2 YSYEKL. With 1 base removed from V and 0 bases from J, the gap between germline ends came to 7 bases. CDR3 bases: TGCGCCAGCAGCCAAGTGGTTCACTCCTACGAGCAGTACTTC. Amino acids: CASSQVVHSYEQYF.

The gene calls are TRBV28 and TRBJ1-4; D perhaps matches TRBD1 (5 bases). There are 14 residues in the CDR3. V was pared by 6 bases and J by 6 bases, with 14 bases between. Per germline, CDR1 MDHEN and CDR2 SYDVKM. This CDR3 reads CASRTLGEYEKLFF. In nucleotides, the CDR3 is TGTGCCAGCAGGACCCTAGGGGAGTATGAAAAACTGTTTTTT. The full variable domain, completed using reference TRBV28 and TRBJ1-4, is DVKVTQSSRYLVKRTGEKVFLECVQDMDHENMFWYRQDPGLGLRLIYFSYDVKMKEKGDIPEGYSVSREKKERFSLILESASTNQTSMYLCASRTLGEYEKLFFGSGTQLSVL.

The genes are TRBV2 and TRBJ1-1, with TRBD1 as a possible D gene (5 bases). Deletions cut 1 base from V and 3 bases from J, with 15 bases between. This CDR3 is built from 16 residues. Looked up from germline, CDR1 is SNHLY and CDR2 is FYNNEI. The CDR3 protein is CASSEGRGAGYTEAFF. The CDR3 DNA reads TGTGCCAGCAGTGAAGGACGAGGGGCAGGGTACACTGAAGCTTTCTTT.

V gene TRBV4-1 combines with J gene TRBJ1-2; weak D call: TRBD1 (6 bases). Between the trimmed V and J ends, which lost 0 bases and 7 bases, there was a span of 9 bases. Per germline, CDR1 MGHRA and CDR2 YSYEKL. The CDR3 length is 13 residues. The CDR3 DNA follows: TGCGCCAGCAGCCAAGATCCCAGGGGTGGCTACACCTTC. Its translation is CASSQDPRGGYTF.

The rearrangement links TRBV7-9 to TRBJ2-3, with D tentatively TRBD2 (5 bases). V gave up 5 bases and J gave up 4 bases, with 16 bases separating them. The CDR3 extends over 15 amino acids. Per germline, CDR1 SEHNR and CDR2 FQNEAQ (reference sequence). The CDR3 sequence: CASSPGVQLPDTQYF. The CDR3 DNA reads TGTGCCAGCAGCCCCGGGGTACAGCTCCCAGATACGCAGTATTTT.

About this clone itself: The sample holds other DNA sequences that translate to the same CDR3. The V call is TRBV4-1, the J call TRBJ2-5; D remains unclear. CDR1 MGHRA and CDR2 YSYEKL come from the germline V gene. Trimming removed 0 bases at V and 5 bases at J, with 4 bases between. The CDR3 length is 12 residues. The CDR3, as DNA: TGCGCCAGCAGCCAAGATTTCGAGACCCAGTACTTC. Amino acids: CASSQDFETQYF.

The V call is TRBV9, the J call TRBJ2-3; D is possibly TRBD2 (5 bases). Per germline, CDR1 SGDLS and CDR2 YYNGEE. The CDR3 runs 16 residues. The V and J ends lost 0 bases and 4 bases respectively, with 15 bases between them. The CDR3 DNA sequence: TGTGCCAGCAGCGTAGAAGTGGGAACGGGGTCAGATACGCAGTATTTT. Encoded protein: CASSVEVGTGSDTQYF.

The CDR3 protein is CASSRPGGDGTYEQYF. As DNA, the CDR3 is TGTGCCAGCAGCCGCCCGGGCGGGGACGGGACCTACGAGCAGTACTTC. The rearrangement links TRBV7-6 to TRBJ2-7; TRBD2 is a possible D gene (6 bases). V lost 5 bases and J lost 2, with 19 bases in between. Germline V gene data show CDR1 as SGHVS and CDR2 as FNYEAQ. This CDR3 comprises 16 residues.

The chain recombines TRBV7-9 with TRBJ2-7, with D perhaps being TRBD1 or TRBD2 (5 bases each). Trimming took off 5 bases at V and 2 bases at J, with 13 bases between the two ends. CDR3 length: 14 amino acids. Germline values: CDR1 SEHNR, CDR2 FQNEAQ (reference sequence). The CDR3 reads CASSPGTVTYEQYF. CDR3 sequence (DNA): TGTGCCAGCAGCCCCGGGACCGTCACCTACGAGCAGTACTTC.

Here the CDR3 reads CASSMDRYNEQFF. In DNA, the CDR3 is TGTGCCAGTAGTATGGACCGATACAATGAGCAGTTCTTC. V usage is TRBV19 and J usage is TRBJ2-1; D unclear. This CDR3 is 13 amino acids long. Germline lookup yields CDR1 LNHDA and CDR2 SQIVND (reference sequence). V lost 3 bases and J lost 4, with 7 bases in between.